The 30 T cell receptor beta chains given below trace back to one sample, sequenced in a study of response to subunit inactivated influenza vaccine. TCRdb re-analysed the RT-PCR reads in MiXCR, keeping a single row per CDR3 protein. The table has some 500,000 distinct CDR3 sequences, over 10% seen once; the top ten hold roughly 13%. Material: PBMCs from blood, obtained more than 35 days after vaccination. The source of these receptors is a man between 45 and 60 years old who received an inactivated influenza vaccine.

About this clonotype: A read error may produce the germline difference seen at one junction end. The J gene is TRBJ2-6, the V gene TRBV11-2, with D possibly TRBD1 on 5 matching bases. The CDR3 runs to 17 residues. CDR1 is SGHAT and CDR2 is FQNNGV in the germline V gene. The CDR3 spells CASSPSTRRSGANVLAF. DNA of the CDR3: TGTGCCAGCAGCCCGAGCACAAGGCGTTCTGGGGCCAACGTCCTGGCTTTC.

This sequence joins TRBV4-2 and TRBJ2-1; possible D gene TRBD2, 6 bases. The V end lost 2 bases, the J end lost 0 bases, and 11 bases lay between the germline ends. CDR3 length: 16 amino acids. Germline V CDR1 and CDR2: LGHNA, YNFKEQ. The chain's CDR3 is CASSQRFGGSYNEQFF. CDR3 sequence (DNA): TGTGCCAGCAGCCAACGGTTCGGGGGCTCCTACAATGAGCAGTTCTTC.

This sequence joins TRBV7-2 and TRBJ2-5, with D maybe TRBD2 (6 bases). V was shortened by 4 bases and J by 5 bases, with 23 bases between the two germline ends. Germline loops: CDR1 SGHTA, CDR2 FQGNSA. The CDR3 runs 17 residues. CDR3 residues: CASSSLPGTGAKETQYF. The CDR3 nucleotides are TGTGCCAGCAGCTCCCTTCCCGGGACTGGGGCCAAGGAGACCCAGTACTTC.

This clonotype has only a few counts. The CDR3 reads CASSRTSGRLDRDTGELFF. The CDR3 DNA follows: TGTGCCAGCAGCCGGACTAGCGGGAGGCTAGATAGGGACACCGGGGAGCTGTTTTTT. This chain connects TRBV6-1 to TRBJ2-2; 14 bases match TRBD2. Germline V gene lookup returns CDR1 MNHNS and CDR2 SASEGT. With 6 bases clipped from V and 3 bases from J, the junction kept 12 bases outside the gene matches. The CDR3 is 19 residues long.

This clonotype has only one observation. The chain employs TRBV4-1 and TRBJ2-2; D call uncertain. Between the trimmed V and J ends, which lost 0 bases and 4 bases, there was a span of 12 bases. There are 16 residues in the CDR3. In germline, CDR1 is MGHRA, CDR2 YSYEKL. DNA of the CDR3: TGCGCCAGCAGCCAAGATCTCTTGGGTTTCACCGGGGAGCTGTTTTTT. This gives the protein CASSQDLLGFTGELFF.

This clonotype has a handful of counts. The chain recombines TRBV7-9 with TRBJ1-2; 8 nucleotides line up with TRBD1. CDR1 and CDR2 (germline): SEHNR, FQNEAQ (reference sequence). Trimming removed 3 bases from V and 2 bases from J; junction bases left unmatched: 5. The CDR3 has 15 residues. CDR3 sequence reads: CASSLGDRINYGYTF. The CDR3 DNA follows: TGTGCCAGCAGCTTGGGGGACAGGATCAACTATGGCTACACCTTC.

This clonotype showed up many times. The V gene is TRBV4-2, the J gene TRBJ1-2; unclear D gene. Trimming removed 2 bases at V and 1 base at J, with 17 bases between. CDR1 is LGHNA, CDR2 YNFKEQ, per germline. The CDR3 consists of 17 residues. CDR3 in amino acids: CASSQRLKGYLNYGYTF. Written as DNA, the CDR3 is TGTGCCAGCAGCCAACGGCTCAAAGGATACCTTAACTATGGCTACACCTTC.

The gene calls are TRBV18 and TRBJ2-3; 14 bases fit TRBD2. Germline lookup yields CDR1 KGHSH and CDR2 LQKENI. The length of the CDR3 is 17 residues. The V segment lost 5 bases and the J segment 5 bases; nucleotides outside the gene matches: 9. In DNA form, the CDR3 reads TGTGCCAGCTCAAACAATTTGGGACTAGCGGGAGTAGATACGCAGTATTTT. Its translation: CASSNNLGLAGVDTQYF. The full variable domain, its missing parts supplied by reference TRBV18 and TRBJ2-3, is NAGVMQNPRHLVRRRGQEARLRCSPMKGHSHVYWYRQLPEEGLKFMVYLQKENIIDESGMPKERFSAEFPKEGPSILRIQQVVRGDSAAYFCASSNNLGLAGVDTQYFGPGTRLTVL.

This clonotype occurred a few times. The chain employs TRBV29-1 and TRBJ2-3, with D tentatively TRBD1 or TRBD2 (5 bases each). V was cut by 7 bases and J by 2 bases, with 22 bases left in between. Germline-derived CDR1 and CDR2 are SQVTM and ANQGSEA. The CDR3 runs to 16 residues. CDR3 DNA: TGCAGCGGCCAGGGCGTTCGGGACGGTAACACAGATACGCAGTATTTT. Its translation: CSGQGVRDGNTDTQYF.

This clonotype was detected only a few times. The rearrangement links TRBV12-3 or TRBV12-4 to TRBJ1-1, with D perhaps TRBD1 (5 bases). V was pared by 3 bases and J by 1 base, with 18 bases between. CDR3 size: 17 residues. The CDR3 loop reads CASSFRRGGPQNTEAFF. CDR3 DNA sequence: TGTGCCAGCAGTTTTCGGAGGGGAGGGCCCCAGAACACTGAAGCTTTCTTT.

To note about this clonotype: Mismatch with germline at one junction end may stem from a read error. The V call is TRBV5-6, the J call TRBJ2-5; no firm D call. CDR1 and CDR2 from the germline V gene are SGHDT and YYEEEE. The CDR3 runs 13 residues. The CDR3 sequence is CASSLGWQESQYF. CDR3 DNA: TGTGCCAGCAGCTTGGGGTGGCAAGAGTCCCAGTACTTC.

This clonotype occurred a few times. V and J are TRBV10-3 and TRBJ2-1; 8 bases match TRBD1. Losses at the gene ends were 6 bases for V and 5 bases for J; bases not matched to a gene: 15. The CDR3 is 17 amino acids. Germline lookup yields CDR1 ENHRY and CDR2 SYGVKD. CDR3 in amino acids: CAIRVFSAGTGDNEQFF. CDR3 nucleotide sequence: TGTGCCATCAGGGTATTTTCAGCCGGGACAGGCGACAATGAGCAGTTCTTC.

The V gene is TRBV3-1, the J gene TRBJ2-2; D is ambiguous. This CDR3 spans 13 amino acids. CDR1 and CDR2 from the germline V gene are LGHDT and YNNKEL (reference sequence). V lost 2 bases and J lost 3, with 4 bases in between. The CDR3 here is CASSQPHTGELFF. In DNA, the CDR3 is TGTGCCAGCAGCCAACCCCACACCGGGGAGCTGTTTTTT.

This clonotype was seen a few times. The rearrangement uses TRBV6-2 or TRBV6-3 and TRBJ2-1; 8 bases are a match to TRBD2. Germline V gene data show CDR1 as MNHEY and CDR2 as SVGEGT. Trimming cost V 0 bases and J 0 bases; bases outside gene matches: 10. This CDR3 region has 19 residues. The CDR3 loop reads CASSYSDRTSRSSYNEQFF. The CDR3 DNA sequence: TGTGCCAGCAGTTACTCTGATCGGACTAGCCGGAGCTCCTACAATGAGCAGTTCTTC.

The table lists this clonotype with a few counts. The J gene is TRBJ2-7, the V gene TRBV29-1; 7 nucleotides agree with TRBD2. Germline V CDR1 and CDR2: SQVTM, ANQGSEA. The CDR3 runs 11 residues. J gave up 7 bases and V 6 bases, and 6 bases lay outside the gene matches. The CDR3: CSVPRGGEQYF. In nucleotides, the CDR3 is TGCAGCGTCCCAAGGGGAGGGGAGCAGTACTTC.

This clonotype was detected only a few times. The chain carries TRBV7-9 and TRBJ2-1; tentatively, D is TRBD1 or TRBD2 (5 bases each). This CDR3 has 11 residues. V was trimmed by 7 bases and J by 9 bases, leaving 10 bases between them. Germline CDR1 reads SEHNR; CDR2 reads FQNEAQ (reference sequence). The chain's CDR3 is CASTRGVEQFF. The CDR3 DNA reads as TGTGCCAGCACCCGAGGGGTTGAGCAGTTCTTC.

The chain combines TRBV6-5 with TRBJ2-1; 11 bases map to TRBD2. V was pared by 6 bases and J by 2 bases, with 9 bases of the junction left unmatched. The CDR3 consists of 17 residues. Looked up from germline, CDR1 is MNHEY and CDR2 is SVGAGI. CDR3 region: CASSSTSGGITYNEQFF. The CDR3 DNA sequence: TGTGCCAGCAGCTCTACTAGCGGGGGAATCACCTACAATGAGCAGTTCTTC.

In this sample, this clonotype turned up a few times. The J gene is TRBJ2-3, the V gene TRBV11-2; perhaps TRBD1 as D (6 bases). CDR1 is SGHAT, CDR2 FQNNGV, per germline. Deletions cut 6 bases from V and 0 bases from J, with 13 bases between. The CDR3 totals 15 residues. CDR3 protein: CASRGAGASTDTQYF. CDR3 DNA sequence: TGTGCCAGCAGGGGGGCGGGCGCCAGCACAGATACGCAGTATTTT.

In this sample, this clonotype turned up a few times. V gene TRBV5-5 combines with J gene TRBJ2-5; D possibly corresponds to TRBD1 (5 bases). V was clipped by 1 base and J by 5 bases, with 21 bases between them. The CDR3 has 17 amino acids. Germline CDR1 SGHKS, CDR2 YYEKEE (reference sequence). The chain's CDR3 is CASSLYRQSILGETQYF. As DNA, the CDR3 is TGTGCCAGCAGCTTGTACAGACAGTCCATCCTCGGGGAGACCCAGTACTTC.

This clonotype showed up many times. This chain connects TRBV5-5 to TRBJ2-1, with 7 bases matching TRBD1. This CDR3 has 15 amino acids. V dropped 4 bases and J dropped 8; count of bases not matched to a gene: 12. CDR1 and CDR2 from the germline V gene are SGHKS and YYEKEE (reference sequence). Here the CDR3 reads CASSGMGTVAHEQFF. DNA of the CDR3: TGTGCCAGCAGCGGAATGGGGACAGTCGCCCATGAGCAGTTCTTC.

The chain carries TRBV10-3 and TRBJ2-5; TRBD2 aligns across 10 bases. CDR3 size: 13 residues. V dropped 3 bases and J dropped 7; count of bases not matched to a gene: 2. Germline values: CDR1 ENHRY, CDR2 SYGVKD. CDR3 DNA: TGTGCCATCAGTGACCAGCGGGAGGGGACCCAGTACTTC. Its protein is CAISDQREGTQYF.

The chain carries TRBV7-8 and TRBJ1-5; D perhaps matches TRBD1 (5 bases). Looked up from germline, CDR1 is SGHVS and CDR2 is FQNEAQ. V shed 5 bases and J shed 9 bases, with 11 bases lying between them. The CDR3 extends over 12 amino acids. The CDR3 nucleotides read TGTGCCAGCAGCAAAGGGGTCGCGCCCCAGCATTTT. Translation: CASSKGVAPQHF.

This clonotype was counted at least ten times. The chain has TRBV29-1 and TRBJ2-1; TRBD2 matches 8 bases. The CDR3 extends over 14 amino acids. V dropped 4 bases and J dropped 3; count of bases not matched to a gene: 5. Germline V gene sequence: CDR1 SQVTM, CDR2 ANQGSEA. Here the CDR3 reads CSVVELAVYNEQFF. For the CDR3, the DNA is TGCAGCGTTGTTGAACTAGCGGTCTACAATGAGCAGTTCTTC.

V usage is TRBV7-2 and J usage is TRBJ2-3; 9 bases line up with TRBD1. CDR1 is SGHTA, CDR2 FQGNSA, per germline. V shed 3 bases and J 2 bases; nucleotides not matched to a gene: 3. The length of the CDR3 is 15 residues. CDR3 region: CASSLDRGDTDTQYF. DNA of the CDR3: TGTGCCAGCAGCTTGGACAGGGGAGACACAGATACGCAGTATTTT.

There are a few counts of this clonotype. The chain couples TRBV20-1 to TRBJ2-7; 7 nucleotides line up with TRBD2. Per germline, CDR1 DFQATT and CDR2 SNEGSKA (reference sequence). The CDR3 contains 14 residues. V lost 5 bases and J lost 1; bases outside the gene matches: 8. Here the CDR3 DNA reads TGCAGTGCTGGAGCGGGACCACCTTCCTACGAGCAGTACTTC. This gives the protein CSAGAGPPSYEQYF.

This chain joins TRBV9 and TRBJ1-2; 8 bases line up with TRBD1. Germline values: CDR1 SGDLS, CDR2 YYNGEE. This CDR3 is 14 amino acids long. J lost 4 bases, V lost 3 bases, and 5 bases had no gene match. Written as DNA, the CDR3 is TGTGCCAGCAGCGCCCGACAGGGGTCCTATGGCTACACCTTC. It codes for CASSARQGSYGYTF.

In this sample, this clonotype turned up many times. The rearrangement links TRBV12-3 or TRBV12-4 to TRBJ2-1; a possible D gene is TRBD2 (6 bases). Trimming shortened V by 5 bases and J by 5 bases, and 13 bases separated the two germline ends. The CDR3 is made up of 14 amino acids. The CDR3 DNA is TGTGCCAGCAGTAAGTCTAGCGCCAACAATGAGCAGTTCTTC. Translated: CASSKSSANNEQFF.

This clonotype was counted between two and nine times. The rearrangement uses TRBV12-3 or TRBV12-4 and TRBJ1-1; tentative D call: TRBD1 (5 bases). The ends were cut back, 3 bases at V and 4 bases at J, with 9 bases in the middle. The CDR3 runs 13 residues. The CDR3 DNA sequence: TGTGCCAGCAGTTTTATGGGGGGCACTGAAGCTTTCTTT. This encodes CASSFMGGTEAFF.

This clonotype was observed a handful of times. The V gene is TRBV20-1, the J gene TRBJ1-3; TRBD1 might be the D (5 bases). The CDR3 loop spans 15 amino acids. Trimming removed 7 bases from V and 0 bases from J, with 16 bases in between. Germline V gene lookup returns CDR1 DFQATT and CDR2 SNEGSKA (reference sequence). Written as DNA, the CDR3 is TGCAGTGTCGGTCAGGGCTTAACCTCTGGAAACACCATATATTTT. Translation gives CSVGQGLTSGNTIYF.

The J gene is TRBJ2-4, the V gene TRBV25-1; D perhaps matches TRBD1 (6 bases). V lost 10 bases and J lost 0, with 16 bases in between. This CDR3 contains 15 residues. CDR1 is MGHDK and CDR2 is SYGVNS in the germline V gene. The CDR3 DNA reads as TGTGCCACCAGCGAGGACAGACTAGCCAAAAACATTCAGTACTTC. It codes for CATSEDRLAKNIQYF. The full variable domain, in which reference TRBV25-1 and TRBJ2-4 provide the parts outside the CDR3, is EADIYQTPRYLVIGTGKKITLECSQTMGHDKMYWYQQDPGMELHLIHYSYGVNSTEKGDLSSESTVSRIRTEHFPLTLESARPSHTSQYLCATSEDRLAKNIQYFGAGTRLSVL.